Listed here are 25 T cell receptor beta chains from one sample, sequenced in a study of blood T cell repertoires in COVID-19. Clones were read by immunoSEQ multiplex PCR, and TCRdb kept only the in-frame ones, dropping some. The table has approximately 140,000 clones, 84% seen once. Sample: PBMCs or T cells enriched from blood (not recorded which). These receptors originate from a middle-aged man with acute COVID-19.

This clone was observed a single time. The V call is TRBV7-6, the J call TRBJ2-7, with 10 bases matching TRBD1. Germline CDR1 and CDR2: SGHVS and FNYEAQ. V gave up 5 bases and J gave up 6 bases; unmatched junction bases: 13. The CDR3 is 16 residues long. The CDR3 protein is CASSPLWGQGISEQYF. CDR3 coding DNA: TGTGCCAGCAGCCCACTATGGGGACAGGGGATCAGCGAGCAGTACTTC.

This chain joins TRBV4-3 and TRBJ2-7; D not certain. V was pared by 4 bases and J by 0 bases, with 10 bases between. Germline loops: CDR1 LGHNA, CDR2 YSLEER. CDR3 length equals 14 residues. CDR3 DNA sequence: TGCGCCAGCAGCCCCCTCCGGAGCTCCTACGAGCAGTACTTC. It encodes CASSPLRSSYEQYF.

The chain carries TRBV30 and TRBJ2-2, with 11 bases that match TRBD2. CDR3 length: 18 amino acids. Germline assignment: CDR1 GTSNPN and CDR2 SVGIG (reference sequence). Unmatched junction bases numbered 15, after V lost 2 bases and J lost 7 bases. The CDR3 region is CAWSKGGRTSGFLGELFF. The CDR3 DNA is TGTGCCTGGAGTAAGGGTGGGAGGACTAGCGGGTTTCTCGGGGAGCTGTTTTTT.

The chain links TRBV28 to TRBJ2-1, with 9 positions matching TRBD2. This CDR3 is 15 amino acids long. The junction had 6 bases not matched to a gene; V was cut back by 6 bases and J by 3 bases. Per germline, CDR1 MDHEN and CDR2 SYDVKM. Here the CDR3 reads CASRAREGRYNEQFF. Here the CDR3 DNA reads TGTGCCAGCAGAGCGCGGGAGGGCCGCTACAATGAGCAGTTCTTC.

The chain combines TRBV18 with TRBJ1-5; D possibly corresponds to TRBD1 (6 bases). This CDR3 spans 16 amino acids. The germline gives CDR1 KGHSH, CDR2 LQKENI. Trimming took 5 bases from V and 0 from J, leaving 14 bases between them. CDR3 loop: CASSRTAFYSNQPQHF. The CDR3 nucleotides are TGTGCCAGCTCAAGGACAGCCTTTTATAGCAATCAGCCCCAGCATTTT.

V gene TRBV28 combines with J gene TRBJ1-2, with 7 bases lining up with TRBD1. The CDR3 is 12 amino acids. Germline CDR1 reads MDHEN; CDR2 reads SYDVKM. With V trimmed by 10 bases and J by 4 bases, 6 bases remained unmatched. The CDR3 reads CATTDRFYGYTF. CDR3 coding DNA: TGTGCCACAACGGACAGGTTCTATGGCTACACCTTC.

This clone came up once. The CDR3 DNA follows: TGCAGTGCTAGAGATATGGAGGGGACGTACTTC. Its protein is CSARDMEGTYF. The V gene is TRBV20-1, the J gene TRBJ2-7, with D perhaps matching TRBD2 (6 bases). The CDR3 consists of 11 residues. The V and J ends lost 0 bases and 12 bases respectively, with 12 bases between them. Germline lookup yields CDR1 DFQATT and CDR2 SNEGSKA (reference sequence).

CDR3 sequence reads: CASSFLGQLSTDTQYF. DNA of the CDR3: TGTGCCAGCAGTTTTCTGGGACAGCTAAGCACAGATACGCAGTATTTT. The J gene is TRBJ2-3, the V gene TRBV28; 7 bases agree with TRBD1. The germline gives CDR1 MDHEN, CDR2 SYDVKM. CDR3 length equals 16 residues. With V trimmed by 3 bases and J by 0 bases, 6 bases remained unmatched.

The V gene is TRBV27, the J gene TRBJ1-1; tentatively, D is TRBD1 (6 bases). The ends were cut back, 7 bases at V and 6 bases at J, with 21 bases in the middle. Germline V gives CDR1 MNHEY, CDR2 SMNVEV (reference sequence). There are 15 residues in the CDR3. The CDR3 protein is CASTSVWGGIAEAFF. CDR3 in DNA: TGTGCCAGCACCTCCGTTTGGGGGGGCATAGCTGAAGCTTTCTTT.

The genes are TRBV7-2 and TRBJ2-5; no clear D. The CDR3 runs 16 residues. V shed 1 base and J shed 2 bases, with 14 bases lying between them. Germline V gene data show CDR1 as SGHTA and CDR2 as FQGNSA. The CDR3 coding sequence is TGTGCCAGCAGCTTAGGTGTGGGCCTGGGTCAAGAGACCCAGTACTTC. It translates to CASSLGVGLGQETQYF.

The V call is TRBV4-1, the J call TRBJ1-1, with 11 bases lining up with TRBD1. There are 16 residues in the CDR3. Germline lookup yields CDR1 MGHRA and CDR2 YSYEKL. The V segment lost 4 bases and the J segment 5 bases; nucleotides outside the gene matches: 9. The CDR3 DNA reads TGCGCCAGCAGCCGAGGAGGACAGGGGGCGCGAACTGAAGCTTTCTTT. This gives the protein CASSRGGQGARTEAFF.

This chain links TRBV19 with TRBJ1-5; 8 nucleotides agree with TRBD1. Unmatched junction bases numbered 13, after V lost 6 bases and J lost 6 bases. CDR3 length equals 16 residues. Germline V gene lookup returns CDR1 LNHDA and CDR2 SQIVND (reference sequence). CDR3 protein: CASSLWQGARGQPQHF. DNA of the CDR3: TGTGCCAGTAGCCTGTGGCAGGGGGCTCGCGGTCAGCCCCAGCATTTT.

CDR3: CASSPRRVTDTQYF. In DNA form, the CDR3 reads TGTGCCAGCAGCCCTCGTAGAGTCACAGATACGCAGTATTTT. The J gene is TRBJ2-3, the V gene TRBV7-8; D is uncertain. Germline V gene sequence: CDR1 SGHVS, CDR2 FQNEAQ. V was pared by 5 bases and J by 2 bases, with 11 bases between. The CDR3 contains 14 residues.

This clone was counted between two and nine times. V is TRBV19 and J is TRBJ1-5; TRBD1 is a possible D gene (5 bases). The CDR3 contains 14 residues. Per the germline V gene, CDR1 is LNHDA and CDR2 is SQIVND (reference sequence). Trimming shortened V by 7 bases and J by 6 bases, and 16 bases separated the two germline ends. CDR3 in DNA: TGTGCCAGTACCATTGGGACTTCGGGTCAGCCCCAGCATTTT. This gives the protein CASTIGTSGQPQHF.

The rearrangement uses TRBV6-5 and TRBJ1-2, with 8 bases fitting TRBD1. The CDR3 is 13 amino acids. Germline V gene data show CDR1 as MNHEY and CDR2 as SVGAGI. V dropped 6 bases and J dropped 7; count of bases not matched to a gene: 7. The CDR3 sequence is CASRTGTGVGYTF. The CDR3 DNA reads as TGTGCCAGCAGGACAGGGACAGGAGTTGGCTACACCTTC.

The J gene is TRBJ2-7, the V gene TRBV13; 11 nucleotides match TRBD2. The germline CDR1 and CDR2 sequences are PRHDT and FYEKMQ (reference sequence). The CDR3 spans 14 residues. V was clipped by 3 bases and J by 2 bases; unmatched bases: 0. The CDR3 DNA reads TGTGCCAGCAGCTTTAGCGGGAGGGCCTACGAGCAGTACTTC. This sequence encodes CASSFSGRAYEQYF.

This clone was observed a few times. The V gene is TRBV29-1, the J gene TRBJ2-7, with a tentative D call TRBD1 (6 bases). The ends were cut back, 4 bases at V and 4 bases at J, with 14 bases in the middle. This CDR3 is built from 13 residues. Germline CDR1 reads SQVTM; CDR2 reads ANQGSEA. The CDR3 DNA reads TGCAGCGTTGGCACGACAGGACTTTACGAGCAGTACTTC. Amino acid sequence: CSVGTTGLYEQYF.

The CDR3 bases are TGTGCCAGCCGCTCGGGGGTGGACACCGGGGAGCTGTTTTTT. Translated, it gives CASRSGVDTGELFF. The chain carries TRBV6-4 and TRBJ2-2, with TRBD2 as a possible D gene (6 bases). From germline, CDR1 is MRHNA and CDR2 SNTAGT. The CDR3 spans 14 residues. V was pared by 8 bases and J by 3 bases, with 13 bases between.

The chain carries TRBV7-2 and TRBJ2-3, with TRBD2 matching over 8 bases. The V gene end was trimmed by 2 bases and the J gene end by 5 bases; junction bases not matched to a gene: 6. The CDR3 loop spans 15 amino acids. The V gene's germline CDR1 is SGHTA and CDR2 FQGNSA. CDR3 nucleotides: TGTGCCAGCAGCTTACGCGGGAGCGGGGGAGATACGCAGTATTTT. Residues: CASSLRGSGGDTQYF.

The gene calls are TRBV6-5 and TRBJ2-2, with a possible D match to TRBD1 (6 bases). The germline CDR1 and CDR2 sequences are MNHEY and SVGAGI. This CDR3 has 14 amino acids. Trimming left V 8 bases short and J 1 base short, with 11 bases between. The CDR3: CASRDTKNTGELFF. The CDR3 nucleotides read TGTGCCAGCCGGGACACCAAGAACACCGGGGAGCTGTTTTTT.

As DNA, the CDR3 is TGTGCCATCAGTGGCCTCCCAGGGGGGTCGAACACCGGGGAGCTGTTTTTT. Translating it yields CAISGLPGGSNTGELFF. The gene calls are TRBV10-3 and TRBJ2-2, with D possibly TRBD1 on 7 matching bases. CDR1 ENHRY and CDR2 SYGVKD come from the germline V gene. V was shortened by 4 bases and J by 0 bases, with 15 bases between the two germline ends. This CDR3 comprises 17 residues.

This clone was seen only once. The chain joins TRBV7-6 to TRBJ1-5; perhaps TRBD1 as D (6 bases). From germline, CDR1 is SGHVS and CDR2 FNYEAQ. With 1 base removed from V and 6 bases from J, the gap between germline ends came to 16 bases. The CDR3 consists of 16 residues. CDR3 nucleotides: TGTGCCAGCAGCTTAGAGGGAGGGACAATAGTTCAGCCCCAGCATTTT. It specifies CASSLEGGTIVQPQHF.

The chain joins TRBV27 to TRBJ1-1; TRBD1 agrees at 7 bases. This CDR3 contains 13 residues. J gave up 3 bases and V 8 bases, and 6 bases lay outside the gene matches. In germline, CDR1 is MNHEY, CDR2 SMNVEV (reference sequence). Here the CDR3 DNA reads TGTGCCAGCTACCGGGACAGAGACACTGAAGCTTTCTTT. It encodes CASYRDRDTEAFF.

J is TRBJ1-5 and V is TRBV19; 8 nucleotides align to TRBD1. After removal of 7 bases from V and 2 bases from J, the junction contained 4 bases not matched to a gene. Germline CDR1 is LNHDA and CDR2 is SQIVND (reference sequence). This CDR3 is 14 amino acids long. The CDR3 DNA is TGTGCCAGTACCCCGACAGGGGGCAATCAGCCCCAGCATTTT. Translating gives CASTPTGGNQPQHF.

This clone was counted once. J is TRBJ1-1 and V is TRBV5-8, with a possible D match to TRBD1 (5 bases). Germline V gives CDR1 SGHTS, CDR2 YDEGEE. This CDR3 region has 14 residues. Trimming left V 2 bases short and J 4 bases short, with 12 bases between. For the CDR3, the DNA is TGTGCCAGCAGCTTCAGGGCTGGGGTCACTGAAGCTTTCTTT. Translation gives CASSFRAGVTEAFF.